This TCR beta chain was observed in a study of control samples from healthy donors and cancer patients. The data were produced by immunoSEQ multiplex PCR, yet TCRdb's version contains in-frame clones alone and is incomplete. The sample gives some 140,000 clones, roughly 90% of which show up once; around 10% is in the top ten. The germline V gene has CDR1 SGHNT and CDR2 YYREEE (reference sequence). The CDR3 length is 14 residues. V lost 2 bases and J 5 bases, leaving 13 bases between the germline ends. The sequence was obtained from a man aged 25-45 years in good health. The sample consisted of blood. The rearrangement uses TRBV5-4 and TRBJ1-1; D remains ambiguous. This CDR3 is CASSFYTVGTEAFF. The CDR3 bases are TGTGCCAGCAGCTTTTACACCGTGGGGACTGAAGCTTTCTTT.